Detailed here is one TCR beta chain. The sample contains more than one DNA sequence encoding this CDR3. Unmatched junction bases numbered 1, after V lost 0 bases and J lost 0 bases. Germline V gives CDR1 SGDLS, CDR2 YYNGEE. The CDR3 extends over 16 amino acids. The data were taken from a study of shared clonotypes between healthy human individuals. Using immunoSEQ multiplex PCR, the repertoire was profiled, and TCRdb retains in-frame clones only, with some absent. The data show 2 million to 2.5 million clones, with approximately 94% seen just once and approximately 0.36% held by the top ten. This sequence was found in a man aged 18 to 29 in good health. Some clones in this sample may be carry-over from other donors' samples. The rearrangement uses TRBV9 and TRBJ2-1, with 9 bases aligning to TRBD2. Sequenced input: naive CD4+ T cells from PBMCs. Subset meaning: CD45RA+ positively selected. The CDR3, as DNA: TGTGCCAGCAGCGTAGGCGGGAGGGCCTCCTACAATGAGCAGTTCTTC. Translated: CASSVGGRASYNEQFF.